Described below is a single T cell receptor (beta chain) sequence and its context. As yet, its antigen is unknown. The PCR ran on 60 Vbeta and 13 Jbeta primers. TCRdb's table, derived via immunoSEQ multiplex PCR, lists solely in-frame clones and lacks some. Of about 190,000 clones in the sample, approximately 78% were seen once. These data come from a study of cytomegalovirus exposure and HLA in healthy donors. Findings and caveats of the study: The listing of 160 or so TCR beta chains classed them as cytomegalovirus-associated.

J gave up 10 bases and V 4 bases, and 5 bases lay outside the gene matches. CDR3 length equals 12 residues. Germline V CDR1 and CDR2: SGHRS, YFSETQ. V is TRBV5-1 and J is TRBJ2-1; 7 nucleotides match TRBD1. The clonotype originates from a woman under 30 in good health and CMV-seronegative. The sample was PBMCs. CDR3 nucleotide sequence: TGCGCCAGCAGCCTACAGGGACAGGAGCAGTTCTTC. It encodes CASSLQGQEQFF.